A selection of T cell receptor beta chains follows, all from one sample in a study of T cells after yellow fever vaccination. TCRdb analysed the 5' RACE reads with MiXCR anew, one entry per CDR3 protein. Of some 560,000 distinct CDR3 sequences listed, about 19% are singletons. The starting material was PBMCs, obtained 15 days after the yellow fever booster vaccination. The receptors originated from a man under 40 who received the YFV17D yellow fever vaccine. The CDR3 runs from the conserved cysteine through the conserved F or W. A D gene is named only where the DNA matches it firmly. Size tells how often a clone was seen (once, few, many) or the class of an expanded clone, and some rows leave it out.

CASSFAPGGYNEQFF | TGTGCCAGCAGCTTCGCTCCGGGAGGCTACAATGAGCAGTTCTTC | TRBD2 | TRBV7-2 | . | TRBJ2-1
CASSVGKSGSAADTQYF | TGTGCCAGCAGCGTAGGGAAAAGCGGGAGTGCGGCAGATACGCAGTATTTT | TRBD2 | TRBV9 | . | TRBJ2-3
CASGISGNYEQYF | TGTGCCAGCGGGATTAGCGGGAACTACGAGCAGTACTTC | TRBD2 | TRBV5-8 | few | TRBJ2-7
CAGGRPSTDTQYF | TGTGCCGGCGGGAGGCCCAGCACAGATACGCAGTATTTT | TRBD2 | TRBV7-9 | . | TRBJ2-3
CAIRLGGREGSPLHF | TGTGCCATCCGACTGGGGGGCAGGGAAGGGTCACCCCTCCACTTT | . | TRBV6-1 | . | TRBJ1-6
CASSQSVGTGSNIQYF | TGCGCCAGCAGCCAATCCGTCGGGACAGGGTCCAACATTCAGTACTTC | TRBD1 | TRBV4-3 | few | TRBJ2-4
CASSKRVKPIYNSPLHF | TGTGCCAGCAGCAAACGGGTCAAGCCAATCTATAATTCACCCCTCCACTTT | . | TRBV21-1 | few | TRBJ1-6
CASSSRSGAQDTQYF | TGCGCCAGCAGCTCCCGTTCAGGGGCTCAAGATACGCAGTATTTT | . | TRBV5-1 | few | TRBJ2-3
CASSWRGGAGEKLFF | TGTGCCAGCAGCTGGAGGGGGGGCGCGGGTGAAAAACTGTTTTTT | . | TRBV7-2 | few | TRBJ1-4
CAIRGAGGALETQYF | TGTGCCATCAGGGGGGCCGGGGGCGCCTTGGAGACCCAGTACTTC | . | TRBV10-3 | . | TRBJ2-5
CASRLAADTQYF | TGTGCCAGTAGACTAGCCGCAGATACGCAGTATTTT | TRBD2 | TRBV2 | . | TRBJ2-3
CASSNGPTTLHYEQYF | TGTGCCAGCAGTAATGGGCCTACCACCCTCCACTACGAGCAGTACTTC | . | TRBV6-1 | . | TRBJ2-7
CASSEFPAQQGTVGEQYF | TGTGCCAGCAGTGAATTCCCGGCCCAACAGGGGACCGTCGGGGAGCAGTACTTC | TRBD1 | TRBV25-1 | . | TRBJ2-7
CASSHSGDYEQYF | TGTGCCAGCAGCCACTCCGGGGACTACGAGCAGTACTTC | . | TRBV14 | few | TRBJ2-7
CASSGESMQYF | TGCGCCAGCAGCGGGGAGAGCATGCAGTATTTT | . | TRBV5-1 | once | TRBJ2-3
CASSFGGTVTDTQYF | TGTGCCAGCAGTTTCGGAGGGACAGTCACAGATACGCAGTATTTT | . | TRBV12-3/TRBV12-4 | . | TRBJ2-3
CSAFNRPGSPYEQYF | TGCAGTGCATTCAACCGACCGGGATCTCCCTACGAGCAGTACTTC | . | TRBV20-1 | . | TRBJ2-7
CASSPTGGSGANVLTF | TGTGCCAGCAGTCCAACAGGGGGCTCTGGGGCCAACGTCCTGACTTTC | TRBD1 | TRBV27 | few | TRBJ2-6
CASSLHAEVNSPLHF | TGTGCCAGCAGTCTCCATGCGGAGGTGAATTCACCCCTCCACTTT | . | TRBV9 | . | TRBJ1-6
CASSLEGTINEQFF | TGTGCCAGCAGTCTAGAGGGGACTATAAATGAGCAGTTCTTC | TRBD2 | TRBV6-4 | many | TRBJ2-1
CASSFGGPWGTDTQYF | TGTGCCAGCAGCTTTGGGGGACCCTGGGGGACAGATACGCAGTATTTT | . | TRBV5-8 | . | TRBJ2-3
CASTKLDGSYEQYF | TGTGCCAGCACTAAACTCGACGGTTCCTACGAGCAGTACTTC | . | TRBV6-5 | few | TRBJ2-7
CASSQGGSNQPQHF | TGCGCCAGCAGCCAAGGGGGGAGCAATCAGCCCCAGCATTTT | . | TRBV4-3 | . | TRBJ1-5
CASSPRTSGGSDTQYF | TGTGCCAGCAGTCCACGGACTAGCGGGGGCTCAGATACGCAGTATTTT | TRBD2 | TRBV12-3/TRBV12-4 | few | TRBJ2-3
CASRVRTDTQYF | TGTGCCAGCAGGGTCCGCACAGATACGCAGTATTTT | . | TRBV28 | . | TRBJ2-3
CASSWGRVVETQYF | TGTGCCAGCAGCTGGGGCAGAGTGGTTGAGACCCAGTACTTC | . | TRBV5-6 | few | TRBJ2-5
CASSPNGQGRWYEQYF | TGTGCCAGCTCACCAAACGGACAGGGGAGGTGGTACGAGCAGTACTTC | TRBD1 | TRBV18 | . | TRBJ2-7
CAIKGIENEQFF | TGTGCCATCAAGGGGATCGAAAATGAGCAGTTCTTC | . | TRBV10-3 | many | TRBJ2-1
CSVGGKEGVYEQYF | TGCAGCGTTGGTGGCAAAGAGGGAGTCTACGAGCAGTACTTC | . | TRBV29-1 | . | TRBJ2-7
CASSGSGQGATGELFF | TGTGCCAGCAGTGGCTCGGGACAGGGGGCGACCGGGGAGCTGTTTTTT | TRBD1 | TRBV25-1 | . | TRBJ2-2
CASRGDRFLETQYF | TGCGCCAGCAGAGGGGACAGATTTTTGGAGACCCAGTACTTC | TRBD1 | TRBV5-1 | . | TRBJ2-5
CASSPGQGHVGELFF | TGCGCCAGCAGCCCGGGACAGGGACACGTCGGGGAGCTGTTTTTT | TRBD1 | TRBV4-3 | few | TRBJ2-2
CASSQDEAGGPTGELFF | TGCGCCAGCAGCCAAGATGAAGCGGGAGGGCCCACCGGGGAGCTGTTTTTT | TRBD2 | TRBV4-3 | few | TRBJ2-2
CSVVSGKVGGLRFF | TGCAGCGTTGTTTCGGGGAAAGTAGGAGGGCTTAGGTTCTTC | . | TRBV29-1 | few | TRBJ2-1
CASWSGESETQYF | TGCGCCAGCTGGTCGGGGGAGAGTGAGACCCAGTACTTC | . | TRBV5-1 | few | TRBJ2-5
CASSLWLTGLNTDTQYF | TGTGCCAGCAGTTTATGGCTCACGGGACTTAACACAGATACGCAGTATTTT | . | TRBV27 | . | TRBJ2-3
CASSLRGGPGSEQFF | TGTGCCAGCAGTTTGCGGGGGGGGCCGGGTTCTGAGCAGTTCTTC | TRBD2 | TRBV12-3/TRBV12-4 | few | TRBJ2-1
CASGTGTGGNEQYF | TGCGCCAGCGGCACCGGGACAGGGGGCAACGAGCAGTACTTC | TRBD1 | TRBV5-1 | few | TRBJ2-7
CASSLTGRYGYTF | TGTGCCAGCAGCTTAACAGGGCGCTATGGCTACACCTTC | . | TRBV5-4 | . | TRBJ1-2
CASSLEGQNTDTQYF | TGCGCCAGCAGCTTGGAAGGCCAGAACACAGATACGCAGTATTTT | . | TRBV5-1 | . | TRBJ2-3
CASGFDLTGDTGELFF | TGTGCTAGTGGTTTCGATCTGACGGGTGACACCGGGGAGCTGTTTTTT | . | TRBV12-5 | few | TRBJ2-2
CASSLLGGGNSPLHF | TGTGCCAGCAGCTTATTGGGTGGCGGGAATTCACCCCTCCACTTT | . | TRBV7-2 | few | TRBJ1-6